These 29 T cell receptor beta chains share one sample of origin, sequenced in a study of shared clonotypes between healthy human individuals. Sequenced by immunoSEQ multiplex PCR; TCRdb stores in-frame clones only, minus some. This table holds millions of clones, about 93% found once. CD45RO-negative, CCR7-positively selected cells formed the naive CD8 fraction, excluding terminally differentiated effector memory CD45RA+ cells. The specimen was naive CD8+ T cells from PBMCs. The receptors derive from a man between 18 and 29 years old in good health. Some clones in this sample may be carry-over from other donors' samples.

The CDR3 loop reads CASRGQVRPLSGNTEAFF. CDR3 nucleotides: TGTGCCAGCAGGGGACAGGTTCGCCCGCTGTCGGGGAACACTGAAGCTTTCTTT. The chain uses TRBV7-8 and TRBJ1-1; 8 nucleotides match TRBD1. The CDR3 is made up of 18 amino acids. Per germline, CDR1 SGHVS and CDR2 FQNEAQ. Trimming took 6 bases from V and 1 from J; bases not matched to a gene: 16.

The CDR3 region has the DNA TGCGCCAGCAGTTCAATTCTAGCGGCCAGCTCCTACGAGCAGTACTTC. Amino acids: CASSSILAASSYEQYF. J is TRBJ2-7 and V is TRBV5-1, with 7 bases lining up with TRBD2. The CDR3 has 16 residues. Trimming at V came to 5 bases and at J to 0 bases, leaving 11 bases not matched to a gene. Germline CDR1 SGHRS, CDR2 YFSETQ. Using reference TRBV5-1 and TRBJ2-7 for the parts outside the CDR3, the full variable domain is KAGVTQTPRYLIKTRGQQVTLSCSPISGHRSVSWYQQTPGQGLQFLFEYFSETQRNKGNFPGRFSGRQFSNSRSEMNVSTLELGDSALYLCASSSILAASSYEQYFGPGTRLTVT.

CDR3 DNA sequence: TGTGCCAGCCCCCCCATCCTAACGACAGGGTCGCCCGACGAGCAGTACTTC. Protein product: CASPPILTTGSPDEQYF. The V and J genes are TRBV2 and TRBJ2-7, with 7 bases identical to TRBD1. Germline-derived CDR1 and CDR2 are SNHLY and FYNNEI. The ends lost 8 bases at V and 5 bases at J; junction bases unmatched: 21. The length of the CDR3 is 17 residues. The entire variable domain, with the rest obtained from reference TRBV2 and TRBJ2-7, is as follows: EPEVTQTPSHQVTQMGQEVILRCVPISNHLYFYWYRQILGQKVEFLVSFYNNEISEKSEIFDDQFSVERPDGSNFTLKIRSTKLEDSAMYFCASPPILTTGSPDEQYFGPGTRLTVT.

The rearrangement links TRBV5-6 to TRBJ2-3, with 9 positions matching TRBD2. CDR3 length: 16 amino acids. Unmatched junction bases numbered 7, after V lost 5 bases and J lost 0 bases. CDR1 is SGHDT, CDR2 YYEEEE, per germline. As DNA, the CDR3 is TGTGCCAGCAGGTATGGACTAGCGCAGAGCACAGATACGCAGTATTTT. Translation: CASRYGLAQSTDTQYF.

The rearrangement joins TRBV7-9 to TRBJ2-3; 7 bases are a match to TRBD2. V lost 5 bases, J lost 1 base, and 9 bases stayed unmatched. CDR3 length: 16 residues. In germline, CDR1 is SEHNR, CDR2 FQNEAQ (reference sequence). This CDR3 is CASSPVGGYGTDTQYF. The CDR3 DNA reads TGTGCCAGCAGCCCAGTGGGGGGGTATGGCACAGATACGCAGTATTTT.

The J gene is TRBJ1-1, the V gene TRBV9; TRBD1 agrees at 9 bases. The CDR3 consists of 15 residues. With V trimmed by 0 bases and J by 2 bases, 2 bases remained unmatched. The V gene's germline CDR1 is SGDLS and CDR2 YYNGEE. DNA for the CDR3: TGTGCCAGCAGCGTAGCGGACAGGGGTAACACTGAAGCTTTCTTT. As protein: CASSVADRGNTEAFF.

The chain employs TRBV7-9 and TRBJ2-1, with D possibly being TRBD2 (5 bases). This CDR3 contains 16 residues. V was cut by 1 base and J by 1 base, with 11 bases left in between. Germline V CDR1 and CDR2: SEHNR, FQNEAQ (reference sequence). In DNA, the CDR3 is TGTGCCAGCAGCTTAGGACCCGGGGTTTCCTACAATGAGCAGTTCTTC. Protein: CASSLGPGVSYNEQFF.

The chain links TRBV10-2 to TRBJ2-1, with 9 bases fitting TRBD2. The V gene's germline CDR1 is WSHSY and CDR2 SAAADI. V was clipped by 5 bases and J by 3 bases; unmatched bases: 5. This CDR3 spans 15 amino acids. The CDR3 protein is CASSSPAGGYNEQFF. CDR3 sequence (DNA): TGCGCCAGCAGTTCCCCAGCGGGGGGCTACAATGAGCAGTTCTTC.

Only a few counts were recorded for this clone. This chain links TRBV28 with TRBJ1-1; 7 positions match TRBD1. The J segment lost 1 base and the V segment lost 7 bases, leaving 6 bases of the junction unmatched. This CDR3 comprises 14 residues. Germline V lookup: CDR1 MDHEN, CDR2 SYDVKM. The CDR3 nucleotides are TGTGCCAGCACAATGACAGGGTGGAACACTGAAGCTTTCTTT. This encodes CASTMTGWNTEAFF.

J is TRBJ1-2 and V is TRBV9; TRBD1 matches 7 bases. The V gene end was trimmed by 6 bases and the J gene end by 12 bases; junction bases not matched to a gene: 11. This CDR3 is built from 12 residues. The germline CDR1 and CDR2 sequences are SGDLS and YYNGEE. In DNA, the CDR3 is TGTGCCAGCAAGGGGGCCGCAGTAAGACACACCTTC. Translation: CASKGAAVRHTF.

For this clone: Other nucleotide sequences from this sample produce the same CDR3. The rearrangement joins TRBV7-9 to TRBJ1-2; D ambiguous. CDR1 SEHNR and CDR2 FQNEAQ come from the germline V gene (reference sequence). This CDR3 comprises 12 residues. The V and J ends lost 0 bases and 7 bases respectively, with 6 bases between them. The CDR3 coding sequence is TGTGCCAGCAGCTTAGCGCTACCTGGCTACACCTTC. Translated, it gives CASSLALPGYTF.

The chain is built from TRBV7-9 and TRBJ1-5; D is perhaps TRBD1 (5 bases). In germline, CDR1 is SEHNR, CDR2 FQNEAQ (reference sequence). This CDR3 is 14 amino acids long. Trimming pared 3 bases from V and 4 bases from J, leaving 10 bases between. The DNA for the CDR3 is TGTGCCAGCAGCTTCCCCGGGGGGAATCAGCCCCAGCATTTT. It encodes CASSFPGGNQPQHF.

This sequence joins TRBV6-1 and TRBJ2-5; TRBD2 aligns across 11 bases. The CDR3 sequence is 16 residues long. The V gene's germline CDR1 is MNHNS and CDR2 SASEGT. The V gene end was trimmed by 4 bases and the J gene end by 2 bases; junction bases not matched to a gene: 6. For the CDR3, the DNA is TGTGCCAGCAGTGGGCGACTAGCGGGAAAGCAAGAGACCCAGTACTTC. This translates into CASSGRLAGKQETQYF.

The chain recombines TRBV7-8 with TRBJ2-7; 8 bases fit TRBD1. With 6 bases clipped from V and 5 bases from J, the junction kept 15 bases outside the gene matches. This CDR3 has 16 amino acids. Germline assignment: CDR1 SGHVS and CDR2 FQNEAQ. CDR3 protein: CASRPTRQGAVHEQYF. CDR3 nucleotide sequence: TGTGCCAGCAGACCAACCCGGCAGGGGGCTGTCCACGAGCAGTACTTC.

Only one count was recorded for this clone. The genes are TRBV6-5 and TRBJ2-7; possibly TRBD1 or TRBD2 for D (7 bases each). Trimming took off 4 bases at V and 4 bases at J, with 17 bases between the two ends. The CDR3 has 15 residues. Germline loops: CDR1 MNHEY, CDR2 SVGAGI. Here the CDR3 reads CASSWGGDRPYEQYF. In DNA, the CDR3 is TGTGCCAGCAGTTGGGGGGGGGACAGACCGTACGAGCAGTACTTC.

The chain recombines TRBV4-1 with TRBJ1-5; TRBD1 matches at 9 bases. Per germline, CDR1 MGHRA and CDR2 YSYEKL. V was clipped by 2 bases and J by 2 bases; unmatched bases: 10. The length of the CDR3 is 18 residues. The CDR3 nucleotides read TGCGCCAGCAGCCAATCGGACAGGGGATTCGAAGGCAATCAGCCCCAGCATTTT. Its translation is CASSQSDRGFEGNQPQHF.

The rearrangement joins TRBV15 to TRBJ2-1, with D perhaps matching TRBD2 (5 bases). This CDR3 is 14 amino acids long. With 7 bases removed from V and 8 bases from J, the gap between germline ends came to 18 bases. The germline gives CDR1 LNHNV, CDR2 YYDKDF (reference sequence). For the CDR3, the DNA is TGTGCCACCACTTCGGACTCGCCTACCGATGAGCAGTTCTTC. It encodes CATTSDSPTDEQFF.

Only a few counts were recorded for this clone. The chain employs TRBV29-1 and TRBJ1-1; 8 nucleotides line up with TRBD1. V shed 7 bases and J 3 bases; nucleotides not matched to a gene: 16. Germline lookup yields CDR1 SQVTM and CDR2 ANQGSEA. The CDR3 totals 16 residues. The CDR3 bases are TGCAGCGCCCCAGTAGACAGGGGAATTCGGGACACTGAAGCTTTCTTT. Translating gives CSAPVDRGIRDTEAFF.

The V gene is TRBV15, the J gene TRBJ2-2; D may correspond to TRBD1 or TRBD2 (5 bases each). This CDR3 comprises 14 residues. In germline, CDR1 is LNHNV, CDR2 YYDKDF (reference sequence). Between the trimmed V and J ends, which lost 8 bases and 2 bases, there was a span of 12 bases. CDR3 loop: CATGGAENTGELFF. The CDR3 DNA reads TGTGCCACCGGGGGAGCGGAAAACACCGGGGAGCTGTTTTTT.

The V gene is TRBV5-6, the J gene TRBJ2-3; TRBD2 matches at 9 bases. This CDR3 has 15 amino acids. Germline lookup yields CDR1 SGHDT and CDR2 YYEEEE. V lost 1 base, J lost 4 bases, and 4 bases stayed unmatched. CDR3 loop: CASSLQLAGPDTQYF. CDR3 in DNA: TGTGCCAGCAGCTTGCAACTAGCGGGTCCAGATACGCAGTATTTT. The full variable domain, its missing parts supplied by reference TRBV5-6 and TRBJ2-3, is DAGVTQSPTHLIKTRGQQVTLRCSPKSGHDTVSWYQQALGQGPQFIFQYYEEEERQRGNFPDRFSGHQFPNYSSELNVNALLLGDSALYLCASSLQLAGPDTQYFGPGTRLTVL.

This chain links TRBV2 with TRBJ2-5, with a possible D match to TRBD1 (5 bases). Germline V lookup: CDR1 SNHLY, CDR2 FYNNEI. Trimming removed 0 bases at V and 7 bases at J, with 15 bases between. This CDR3 spans 15 amino acids. The chain's CDR3 is CASSEALVQVSTQYF. The DNA for the CDR3 is TGTGCCAGCAGTGAAGCGCTTGTACAGGTCTCGACCCAGTACTTC.

Concerning this clone itself: This sample also contains other DNA sequences that code for the same CDR3. This sequence joins TRBV27 and TRBJ2-7; D uncertain. The V end was cut by 3 bases, the J end by 4 bases, with 10 bases between. Germline lookup yields CDR1 MNHEY and CDR2 SMNVEV (reference sequence). The CDR3 loop spans 13 amino acids. In nucleotides, the CDR3 is TGTGCCAGCAGTTTTTCCTCTAATTACGAGCAGTACTTC. Encoded protein: CASSFSSNYEQYF.

This chain links TRBV9 with TRBJ2-2, with D tentatively TRBD2 (5 bases). The V and J ends lost 0 bases and 2 bases respectively, with 14 bases between them. This CDR3 is built from 17 residues. Germline CDR1 and CDR2: SGDLS and YYNGEE. CDR3 protein: CASSVAREQPNTGELFF. The CDR3 nucleotides are TGTGCCAGCAGCGTAGCTAGGGAGCAGCCCAACACCGGGGAGCTGTTTTTT.

This clone appeared once. The J gene is TRBJ2-7, the V gene TRBV5-8; D is unresolved. Germline lookup yields CDR1 SGHTS and CDR2 YDEGEE. CDR3 length: 13 residues. Trimming removed 0 bases from V and 6 bases from J, with 10 bases in between. The CDR3 loop is CASSLDTALEQYF. The CDR3 DNA follows: TGTGCCAGCAGCTTGGACACTGCTCTCGAGCAGTACTTC.

Only one count was recorded for this clone. CDR3 in DNA: TGTGCCAGCAACAAGCGGGAGAGCTACAATGAGCAGTTCTTC. This gives the protein CASNKRESYNEQFF. The V gene is TRBV5-4, the J gene TRBJ2-1, with 8 nucleotides matching TRBD2. V shed 6 bases, J shed 3 bases, and the junction held 5 bases outside the gene matches. The CDR3 runs to 14 residues. Germline CDR1 is SGHNT and CDR2 is YYREEE (reference sequence).

The chain links TRBV29-1 to TRBJ2-1, with a tentative D call TRBD2 (6 bases). Germline lookup yields CDR1 SQVTM and CDR2 ANQGSEA. V dropped 5 bases and J dropped 2 bases, with 13 bases sitting between them. The CDR3 loop spans 14 amino acids. The CDR3 is CSVSGLVTYNEQFF. The CDR3 DNA reads as TGCAGCGTTTCGGGACTTGTCACCTACAATGAGCAGTTCTTC.

V is TRBV27 and J is TRBJ2-7; possible D gene TRBD2, 6 bases. Trimming took 3 bases from V and 1 from J, leaving 13 bases between them. The CDR3 spans 15 residues. CDR1 is MNHEY, CDR2 SMNVEV, per germline (reference sequence). This CDR3 reads CASSFLPDYSYEQYF. The CDR3 nucleotides are TGTGCCAGCAGTTTTCTACCGGACTATTCCTACGAGCAGTACTTC.

The V call is TRBV5-4, the J call TRBJ2-7, with TRBD1 matching over 10 bases. From germline, CDR1 is SGHNT and CDR2 YYREEE (reference sequence). V dropped 3 bases and J dropped 3; count of bases not matched to a gene: 6. CDR3 length equals 15 residues. The CDR3 nucleotides are TGTGCCAGCAGCTCCCCCGGGACAGGGGACTACGAGCAGTACTTC. Translating gives CASSSPGTGDYEQYF.

Details on this clone: Additional DNA sequences in this sample encode the identical CDR3. V gene TRBV11-2 combines with J gene TRBJ2-7; D not certain. The CDR3 contains 13 residues. Trimming cost V 1 base and J 4 bases, with 8 bases left between them. Germline V CDR1 and CDR2: SGHAT, FQNNGV. The CDR3 DNA sequence: TGTGCCAGCAGCTTAGGGGGTGGTTACGAGCAGTACTTC. Protein product: CASSLGGGYEQYF.